This entry features one TCR beta chain sequence. This clonotype occurred many times. Its antigen specificity is not known. There are no base qualities to consult, and no much larger clone falls within one base. TCRdb names Illumina NovaSeq 6000 as the instrument used. Using 5'RACE with constant-segment primers, TCRalpha and TCRbeta cDNA libraries were constructed, with sample barcodes and unique molecular identifiers added in the process. RNA was extracted from every sample with Trizol reagent. Libraries were amplified in two PCR steps, with a second sample barcode and Illumina TruSeq adapters added in the second step. The libraries were sequenced on an Illumina NovaSeq using 2 x 150 bp paired-end reads. The authors processed their data as follows. The reads were demultiplexed and collapsed into UMI-guided consensus sequences using migec v1.2.7. With mixcr v2.1.11, UMI consensuses were aligned to TRA and TRB V and J templates and assembled into clonotypes. Expanded or contracted clonotypes were those called significant by both edgeR and NoisET, with noise models trained on biological replicates. For edgeR calls, the cutoffs were a false discovery rate-adjusted p below 0.01 and a log2 fold-change threshold of 1. PCA with hierarchical clustering of max-normalized trajectories of the 1000 most abundant clonotypes was used as exploratory dynamics analysis. The CD4 or CD8 phenotype of responding clones was assigned using the separately sequenced CD4+ and CD8+ repertoires. TCRdb took the public reads, trimmed them with fastp at Q25, ran MiXCR for clone calling and kept in-frame beta chains. Here each entry gathers all rows of one CDR3 protein and keeps the most common genes and DNA. V and J calls and clone size were set by TCRdb, not the authors. Recorded for this sample are about 360,000 distinct CDR3 sequences; around an eighth of them occurred a single time. The ten largest clones add up to roughly 22% of the sample.

PBMCs were isolated by Ficoll-Paque density gradient centrifugation. This specimen comes from a study of T-cell memory formation after mild COVID-19 (dated by TCRdb to the early 2020s). Concerning the study at large: TCR sequence clusters from the two donors were found to be largely donor specific. Two young, previously healthy adult volunteers made up the cohort, one male and one female. In a couple of donors, T-cell clones that expanded and contracted after mild COVID-19 were tracked by sequencing TCRalpha and TCRbeta repertoires over time. The paper as a whole reports these results and caveats: Some responding clones were found in pre-infection memory, which suggests that pre-existing cross-reactive memory T cells took part in the SARS-CoV-2 response. SARS-CoV-2 specificity was not confirmed for the second-wave clones peaking on day 37. From day 15 to 85, contracting clones showed balanced CD4/CD8 phenotypes, whereas a second wave of clones that expanded from day 15 to 37 leaned towards CD4+. Contracting CD4+ clones turned up mainly in the CM and EM memory subsets, whereas EMRA was where CD8+ clones were enriched. Only a couple of mild cases were covered in the study, and larger cohorts including severe cases with pre-infection samples were considered necessary.

There are 15 amino acids in the CDR3, from cysteine to phenylalanine inclusive. The CDR3 DNA has 45 bases and is translated from base 1. Trimming leaves V shorter by 6 bases and J shorter by 4 bases, with the junction holding 8 bases beyond the gene matches. The chain is encoded by TRBV12-3 or TRBV12-4 joined to TRBJ2-1; 8 bases in between match TRBD2. Sequencing was done on a sample of PBMCs or a T cell subset sorted from them (not recorded which). The TCR sequence derives from a man aged 18 to 30 who had mild COVID-19 (a few samples of this study predate the infection). The sample titles of this study are shuffled in the database, so cell type and time point are left out; the donor was told from shared clones. The CDR3 protein: CASRGLAGGYNEQFF. DNA sequence: TGTGCCAGCAGGGGGCTGGCGGGGGGATACAATGAGCAGTTCTTC.